This TCR beta chain was identified during a study of blood T cell repertoires in COVID-19. Background on the study: Samples came from the United States, Italy and Spain, spanning acute and convalescent COVID-19. The cDNA or gDNA used as material had been derived from T cells, B-cell-depleted T cells, or PBMCs.

Methods used by the authors: Amplification of reference gene primers provided the estimated nucleated cell counts. The protocol was immunoSEQ multiplex PCR, while the TCRdb copy is restricted to in-frame clones and leaves out a portion. The V and J calls and clone size come from that table; D and trimming were worked out from the DNA. The sample consists of a few hundred thousand clones, 80% to 90% of them appearing once. The CDR3 has 14 amino acids. The J segment lost 10 bases and the V segment lost 0 bases, leaving 2 bases of the junction unmatched. Germline CDR1 and CDR2: SGDLS and YYNGEE. The source of this sequence is a middle-aged man with acute or convalescent COVID-19. The sample taken for sequencing was peripheral blood. This chain uses TRBV9 with TRBJ1-6; 9 nucleotides align to TRBD1. CDR3 DNA: TGTGCCAGCAGCGTAGATGACAGGGGGTCACCCCTCCACTTT. Its protein is CASSVDDRGSPLHF. Together with reference TRBV9 and TRBJ1-6, the CDR3 gives the full variable domain: DSGVTQTPKHLITATGQRVTLRCSPRSGDLSVYWYQQSLDQGLQFLIQYYNGEERAKGNILERFSAQQFPDLHSELNLSSLELGDSALYFCASSVDDRGSPLHFGNGTRLTVT.